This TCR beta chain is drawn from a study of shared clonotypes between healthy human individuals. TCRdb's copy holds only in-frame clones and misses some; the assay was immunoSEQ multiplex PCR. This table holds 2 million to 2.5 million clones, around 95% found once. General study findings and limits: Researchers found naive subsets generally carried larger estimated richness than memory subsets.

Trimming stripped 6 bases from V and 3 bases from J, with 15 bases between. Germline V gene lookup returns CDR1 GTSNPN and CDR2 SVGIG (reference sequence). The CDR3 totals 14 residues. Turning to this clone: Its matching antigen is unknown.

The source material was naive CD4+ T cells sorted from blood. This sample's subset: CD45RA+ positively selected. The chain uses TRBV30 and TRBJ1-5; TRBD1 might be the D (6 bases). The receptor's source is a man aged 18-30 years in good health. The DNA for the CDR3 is TGTGCCTGCAACCAAGGACAGTTCAATCAGCCCCAGCATTTT. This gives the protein CACNQGQFNQPQHF.